A selection of T cell receptor beta chains follows, all from one sample in a study of blood T cells in healthy people across ages. TCRdb reprocessed the 5' RACE reads with MiXCR, giving one entry per CDR3 protein. The sample includes 1,300,000 or so distinct CDR3 sequences, approximately 63% of them seen just once. Sequences were obtained from blood. All receptors derive from a man aged 18 to 29 in good health. Both conserved end residues are part of each CDR3. D genes are given only for firm matches. Expanded clones get a size class; other rows say once, few or many, or leave the size out.

>.|TRBJ2-1|TRBV10-3|.
CAITQDSSSYNEQFF
TGTGCCATCACCCAAGACTCAAGCTCCTACAATGAGCAGTTCTTC
>.|TRBJ1-2|TRBV5-6|.
CASSSGTIGYTF
TGTGCCAGCAGCTCAGGGACGATCGGCTACACCTTC
>.|TRBJ2-1|TRBV7-9|.
CASSPRAKGAYNEQFF
TGTGCCAGCTCTCCCAGGGCCAAAGGGGCTTACAATGAGCAGTTCTTC
>.|TRBJ1-2|TRBV6-1|TRBD1
CASSSRTFRGRLFGYGYTF
TGTGCCAGCAGTAGCCGGACATTCAGGGGGAGGTTGTTTGGCTATGGCTACACCTTC
>.|TRBJ1-2|TRBV7-9|.
CASSLVIGDGYTF
TGTGCCAGCAGCTTGGTGATCGGGGATGGCTACACCTTC
>.|TRBJ2-3|TRBV6-2/TRBV6-3|.
CASSSLGGAGDTQYF
TGTGCCAGCAGTTCCTTGGGGGGGGCCGGAGATACGCAGTATTTT
>.|TRBJ1-1|TRBV12-3/TRBV12-4|.
CASSGRGGGTEAFF
TGTGCCAGCAGTGGACGCGGGGGAGGCACTGAAGCTTTCTTT
>.|TRBJ2-7|TRBV20-1|.
CSAIRTDYYEQYF
TGCAGTGCAATAAGGACAGATTACTACGAGCAGTACTTC
>.|TRBJ2-7|TRBV11-2|TRBD2
CASSSAPGLAGGSLTYEQYF
TGTGCCAGCAGCTCGGCACCGGGACTAGCGGGGGGCTCGTTAACCTACGAGCAGTACTTC
>.|TRBJ2-1|TRBV11-1|TRBD2
CASSLDSGVWNEQFF
TGTGCCAGCAGCTTAGATAGCGGGGTGTGGAATGAGCAGTTCTTC
>few|TRBJ1-2|TRBV12-3/TRBV12-4|TRBD1
CASSFGQGDYGYTF
TGTGCCAGCAGTTTCGGGCAGGGGGACTATGGCTACACCTTC
>few|TRBJ2-7|TRBV4-2|TRBD2
CASSQLGLAGASDEQYF
TGTGCCAGCAGCCAGCTTGGACTAGCGGGAGCTTCGGACGAGCAGTACTTC
>.|TRBJ2-3|TRBV4-3|TRBD2
CASSQRSGTPQYF
TGCGCCAGCAGCCAACGGAGCGGGACCCCGCAGTATTTT
>.|TRBJ1-4|TRBV15|TRBD1
CATNRRQGNEKLFF
TGTGCCACCAACCGAAGACAGGGGAATGAAAAACTGTTTTTT
>.|TRBJ2-7|TRBV12-3/TRBV12-4|.
CASSGGQLYEQYF
TGTGCCAGCAGCGGCGGCCAACTCTACGAGCAGTACTTC
>.|TRBJ2-3|TRBV6-5|.
CASSLLARHTDTQYF
TGTGCCAGCAGTTTACTAGCTCGGCACACAGATACGCAGTATTTT
>.|TRBJ2-5|TRBV4-1|TRBD2
CASSHGTSGGTETQYF
TGCGCCAGCAGCCACGGGACTAGCGGGGGGACAGAGACCCAGTACTTC
>.|TRBJ2-7|TRBV6-1|TRBD1
CASGFPGQIYEQYF
TGTGCCAGCGGTTTTCCGGGACAGATCTACGAGCAGTACTTC
>once|TRBJ2-3|TRBV24-1|TRBD1
CATSDQGTGGTDTQYF
TGTGCCACCAGTGACCAGGGGACAGGGGGCACAGATACGCAGTATTTT
>.|TRBJ2-1|TRBV2|.
CASSEFGTDNNEQFF
TGTGCCAGCAGTGAATTTGGGACCGATAACAATGAGCAGTTCTTC
>few|TRBJ2-5|TRBV20-1|.
CSANYGGVGGETQYF
TGCAGTGCTAACTACGGCGGGGTGGGCGGAGAGACCCAGTACTTC
>.|TRBJ2-3|TRBV20-1|.
CSARLDDGGDTQYF
TGCAGTGCCCGATTGGACGACGGGGGAGATACGCAGTATTTT
>.|TRBJ1-4|TRBV29-1|.
CSATGTTNEKLFF
TGCAGCGCCACCGGAACAACTAATGAAAAACTGTTTTTT
>.|TRBJ2-5|TRBV6-2/TRBV6-3|.
CASIGPAQETQYF
TGTGCCAGCATCGGGCCTGCCCAAGAGACCCAGTACTTC
>.|TRBJ1-1|TRBV28|.
CASSLPGGGREAFF
TGTGCCAGCAGTTTACCTGGGGGCGGGCGTGAAGCTTTCTTT
>.|TRBJ1-1|TRBV20-1|.
CSARGQADTEAFF
TGCAGTGCTAGAGGACAGGCTGACACTGAAGCTTTCTTT
>few|TRBJ2-2|TRBV4-1|.
CASSQDGTTGELFF
TGCGCCAGCAGCCAAGATGGGACAACCGGGGAGCTGTTTTTT
>.|TRBJ2-2|TRBV5-5|.
CASSLAPPPNTGELFF
TGTGCCAGCAGCTTGGCCCCACCACCGAACACCGGGGAGCTGTTTTTT
>.|TRBJ2-3|TRBV12-3/TRBV12-4|.
CASILGGLPDTQYF
.
>few|TRBJ2-3|TRBV28|TRBD2
CASSTSGGLADTQYF
TGTGCCAGCAGTACCAGCGGGGGGTTAGCAGATACGCAGTATTTT
>.|TRBJ2-7|TRBV5-1|TRBD1
CASSFHFGQAAYEQYF
TGCGCCAGCAGCTTCCATTTTGGACAGGCGGCCTACGAGCAGTACTTC
>.|TRBJ2-7|TRBV2|.
CASTGDTYEQYF
TGTGCCAGCACCGGGGACACCTACGAGCAGTACTTC
>.|TRBJ2-1|TRBV29-1|.
CGVEPTRIANEQFF
TGCGGCGTGGAACCCACAAGAATAGCCAATGAGCAGTTCTTC
>.|TRBJ2-1|TRBV24-1|.
CATGETGSAYNEQFF
TGTGCCACCGGAGAGACGGGTAGCGCCTACAATGAGCAGTTCTTC
>few|TRBJ2-3|TRBV12-3/TRBV12-4|TRBD2
CASSLRGGRADTQYF
TGTGCCAGCAGTTTACGCGGCGGGAGGGCAGATACGCAGTATTTT
>.|TRBJ2-1|TRBV20-1|TRBD2
CSARDPRRGGLSEQFF
TGCAGTGCTAGAGACCCTCGGCGGGGGGGCCTCAGTGAGCAGTTCTTC
>many|TRBJ1-2|TRBV20-1|.
CSASHGPTYGYTF
TGCAGTGCTAGTCATGGGCCTACGTATGGCTACACCTTC
>.|TRBJ2-1|TRBV12-3/TRBV12-4|.
CASRRGGPGEQFF
TGTGCCAGCAGACGAGGAGGGCCGGGGGAGCAGTTCTTC
>.|TRBJ2-3|TRBV28|TRBD1
CASSGTGRATDTQYF
TGTGCCAGCAGCGGGACAGGACGGGCCACAGATACGCAGTATTTT
>.|TRBJ2-3|TRBV7-8|.
CASSLGKGEGDTQYF
TGTGCCAGCAGCCTAGGAAAGGGCGAGGGCGATACGCAGTATTTT
>.|TRBJ1-2|TRBV7-2|.
CASSHLSEGYTF
TGTGCCAGCAGCCATCTATCAGAGGGCTACACCTTC
>.|TRBJ2-2|TRBV9|TRBD2
CASSVAGGTRELFF
TGTGCCAGCAGCGTAGCGGGGGGTACCAGGGAGCTGTTTTTT
>once|TRBJ1-2|TRBV12-3/TRBV12-4|.
CASSLSRQLANYGYTF
TGTGCCAGCAGTTTAAGCCGTCAGTTAGCTAACTATGGCTACACCTTC
>.|TRBJ1-5|TRBV29-1|.
CSVVLQGGGGNQPQHF
TGCAGCGTTGTCCTCCAGGGCGGAGGGGGCAATCAGCCCCAGCATTTT
>.|TRBJ1-2|TRBV5-1|TRBD1
CASSPGTAYYGYTF
TGCGCCAGCAGCCCCGGGACAGCTTACTATGGCTACACCTTC
>.|TRBJ2-7|TRBV28|.
CASSFADGHGAYEQYF
TGTGCCAGCAGTTTTGCCGATGGGCACGGCGCCTACGAGCAGTACTTC
>.|TRBJ2-7|TRBV9|.
CASSVGGGISSYEQYF
TGTGCCAGCAGCGTAGGGGGCGGTATCTCTTCCTACGAGCAGTACTTC
>.|TRBJ2-1|TRBV5-1|TRBD2
CASSLGLAGGGNEQFF
TGTGCCAGCAGCTTAGGACTAGCGGGGGGGGGGAATGAGCAGTTCTTC
>.|TRBJ2-7|TRBV6-5|TRBD2
CASRVLSGIPYEQYF
TGTGCCAGCAGGGTTCTTAGCGGGATCCCCTACGAGCAGTACTTC
>.|TRBJ2-3|TRBV7-2|TRBD1
CASRPRFQGADTQYF
TGTGCCAGCAGGCCACGCTTTCAGGGGGCAGATACGCAGTATTTT
>.|TRBJ1-6|TRBV12-3/TRBV12-4|TRBD1
CASRLTGGPYNSPLHF
TGTGCCAGCAGGCTTACAGGGGGCCCCTATAATTCACCCCTCCACTTT
>.|TRBJ2-7|TRBV3-1|.
CASSQPHRGYEQYF
TGTGCCAGCAGCCAACCACACCGGGGCTACGAGCAGTACTTC
>.|TRBJ1-1|TRBV4-2|.
CASSQDHMGARGVTAAFF
TGTGCCAGCAGCCAAGATCATATGGGGGCAAGGGGAGTAACCGCAGCTTTCTTT